This TCR beta chain was found in a study of cytomegalovirus exposure and HLA in healthy donors. The germline V gene has CDR1 MNHEY and CDR2 SVGAGI. This CDR3 region has 15 residues. The V and J ends lost 0 bases and 6 bases respectively, with 12 bases between them. This clone was picked up a small number of times. Generated by immunoSEQ multiplex PCR, the TCRdb table keeps only in-frame clones and is missing some. The sample has fewer than 90,000 clones; around 82% are singletons. The V gene is TRBV6-5, the J gene TRBJ2-1; D is perhaps TRBD1 (6 bases). Sequences were obtained from PBMCs. This clonotype was sampled from a woman aged 18-30 years in good health and CMV-seropositive. The CDR3 is CASSYSWDTGNEQFF. The CDR3 DNA reads TGTGCCAGCAGTTACTCCTGGGACACCGGCAATGAGCAGTTCTTC.